The TCR beta chain described here comes from a study of blood T cell repertoires in COVID-19. Source study methods: It was from reference gene primer amplification that nucleated cell counts were estimated. Data came from immunoSEQ multiplex PCR; TCRdb stores just in-frame clones and leaves some out. The D gene and trimming were derived from the DNA, and the V and J assignments and clone size from that table. Among approximately 97,000 clones listed, less than 95% were seen once. V shed 3 bases and J 7 bases; nucleotides not matched to a gene: 10. Germline CDR1 is DFQATT and CDR2 is SNEGSKA (reference sequence). The CDR3 has 15 amino acids.

The origin of this receptor is a man aged 55 to 70 with acute or convalescent COVID-19. The sequenced material came from peripheral blood. The chain combines TRBV20-1 with TRBJ2-1; 9 bases line up with TRBD2. CDR3 nucleotide sequence: TGCAGTGCTAGTGGGTTAGCGGGGGTCACAAATGAGCAGTTCTTC. This encodes CSASGLAGVTNEQFF.